This TCR beta chain was retrieved from a study of blood T cell repertoires in COVID-19. Across the study: COVID-19 samples from acute and convalescent phases originated in the United States, Italy and Spain. In each case, the material was cDNA or gDNA derived from T cells, B-cell-depleted T cells, or PBMCs.

This clone was picked up one time. Authors' data handling: Nucleated cell counts were estimated from reference gene primer amplification. This table comes from immunoSEQ multiplex PCR, and its TCRdb copy is limited to in-frame clones, with some not included. Clone size and the V and J calls come from that table; the DNA yielded D and trimming. The table has 250,000 to 300,000 clones, 84% seen once. The sequence was collected from a man aged 55 to 70 with acute or convalescent COVID-19. The sequenced material came from peripheral blood.

The CDR3 protein is CASSHRPTGVETQYF. DNA for the CDR3: TGTGCCAGCAGCCACCGCCCGACAGGGGTAGAGACCCAGTACTTC. This rearrangement joins TRBV14 to TRBJ2-5, with 8 bases matching TRBD1. The J segment lost 4 bases and the V segment lost 3 bases, leaving 7 bases of the junction unmatched. The CDR3 has 15 amino acids. CDR1 and CDR2 from the germline V gene are SGHDN and FVKESK.